This is a list of T cell receptor beta chains from one sample in a study of beta chain features in type 1 diabetes. Repertoires were generated with immunoSEQ multiplex PCR, while TCRdb's copy carries only in-frame clones and drops some. This repertoire shows approximately 250,000 clones, approximately 14% found once; its top ten account for about 0.03%. The sequenced material came from naive CD4+ T cells from blood. The receptor set was obtained from a woman in her thirties or forties in good health. Both conserved end residues are part of each CDR3. D genes are given only for firm matches. Part of the rows lack a size; the others show once, few, many or a class for expanded clones.

j_call v_call clone_size d_call cdr3_aa cdr3_nt
TRBJ2-2 TRBV7-6 . TRBD2 CASTQVASGYTGELFF TGTGCCAGCACCCAGGTGGCTAGCGGCTACACCGGGGAGCTGTTTTTT
TRBJ1-1 TRBV5-4 few . CASSLAGGLEAFF TGTGCCAGCAGCTTGGCCGGGGGACTTGAAGCTTTCTTT
TRBJ2-5 TRBV29-1 many . CSVARMETQYF TGCAGCGTTGCTCGTATGGAGACCCAGTACTTC
TRBJ1-3 TRBV9 few TRBD1 CASSVRDRPSGNTIYF TGTGCCAGCAGCGTCCGGGACAGGCCCTCTGGAAACACCATATATTTT
TRBJ2-7 TRBV6-5 . TRBD2 CASSYSGAGGYEQYF TGTGCCAGCAGTTACTCGGGAGCGGGGGGGTACGAGCAGTACTTC
TRBJ2-2 TRBV6-1 few TRBD1 CASRRTGGAGGELFF TGTGCCAGCAGAAGGACAGGGGGCGCCGGCGGGGAGCTGTTTTTT
TRBJ2-3 TRBV9 . TRBD2 CASSLGLGLAVSDTQYF TGTGCCAGCAGCTTAGGACTCGGACTAGCGGTTTCGGATACGCAGTATTTT
TRBJ2-3 TRBV4-3 few . CASSQDLGSGDTQYF TGCGCCAGCAGCCAAGATTTGGGTTCGGGAGATACGCAGTATTTT
TRBJ1-2 TRBV2 . TRBD1 CASSRTEGQGGGYTF TGTGCCAGCAGCCGCACCGAAGGACAGGGTGGTGGCTACACCTTC
TRBJ2-3 TRBV29-1 . TRBD2 CSAAASGTSTDTQYF TGCAGCGCCGCGGCTAGCGGCACTAGCACAGATACGCAGTATTTT
TRBJ1-1 TRBV19 . TRBD1 CASNFDRGVTEAFF TGTGCCAGTAATTTCGACAGGGGGGTCACTGAAGCTTTCTTT
TRBJ2-7 TRBV28 . TRBD2 CASSPLGSGTVGEQYF TGTGCCAGCAGCCCATTAGGGAGCGGGACTGTCGGCGAGCAGTACTTC
TRBJ2-5 TRBV5-1 . TRBD2 CASSPTTTSGSETQYF TGCGCCAGCAGCCCAACTACAACTAGCGGCTCTGAGACCCAGTACTTC
TRBJ2-7 TRBV29-1 few TRBD2 CSVDRTPGGNEQYF TGCAGCGTTGATCGGACGCCGGGAGGCAACGAGCAGTACTTC
TRBJ2-3 TRBV19 . TRBD1 CASNTGGDTQYF TGTGCCAGTAATACAGGGGGTGATACGCAGTATTTT
TRBJ2-5 TRBV29-1 . TRBD1 CSVVYRGLRETQYF TGCAGCGTTGTATACAGGGGGTTGCGGGAGACCCAGTACTTC
TRBJ1-2 TRBV27 few TRBD1 CASSPPDRADGYTF TGTGCCAGCAGTCCTCCAGACAGGGCTGATGGCTACACCTTC
TRBJ1-1 TRBV19 few . CASRELALGDTEAFF TGTGCCAGTAGGGAACTAGCCCTCGGGGACACTGAAGCTTTCTTT
TRBJ1-3 TRBV29-1 . . CSVEAPSGNTIYF TGCAGCGTTGAGGCCCCTTCTGGAAACACCATATATTTT
TRBJ1-5 TRBV11-1 . . CASSFSFDQPQHF TGTGCCAGCAGCTTCTCTTTCGATCAGCCCCAGCATTTT
TRBJ2-7 TRBV25-1 . TRBD2 CASSLAGGRYEQYF TGTGCCAGCAGTTTAGCGGGGGGCCGGTACGAGCAGTACTTC
TRBJ2-1 TRBV6-5 . . CASSYFLDNEQFF TGTGCCAGCAGTTACTTCCTTGACAATGAGCAGTTCTTC
TRBJ2-1 TRBV6-1 few TRBD2 CASTPGLAGGGEQFF TGTGCCAGCACCCCGGGACTAGCGGGGGGGGGTGAGCAGTTCTTC
TRBJ1-2 TRBV11-2 few . CASSSEGDGYTF TGTGCCAGCAGCTCTGAGGGGGACGGCTACACCTTC
TRBJ1-1 TRBV4-2 few . CASSLHNTEAFF TGTGCCAGCAGCCTACATAACACTGAAGCTTTCTTT